This is a list of T cell receptor beta chains from one sample in a study of Ad26.COV2.S vaccination and SARS-CoV-2 variants. This table comes from immunoSEQ multiplex PCR, and its TCRdb copy is limited to in-frame clones, with some not included. The sample yields about 350,000 clones, around 90% seen once. Sequences were derived from peripheral blood, sampled in a trial of Ad26.COV2.S vaccine versus placebo. The receptors come from a person between 18 and 59 years old who received the Ad26.COV2.S COVID-19 vaccine or a placebo. The CDR3 runs from the conserved cysteine through the conserved F or W. D genes are given only for firm matches. The listing skips clone size in some rows; elsewhere it reads once, few, many or a size class.

D: .; V: TRBV7-9; size: .; J: TRBJ2-1; CDR3: CASVSSDQSSYNEQFF; DNA: TGTGCCAGCGTCTCTAGCGATCAAAGCTCCTACAATGAGCAGTTCTTC
D: .; V: TRBV27; size: few; J: TRBJ1-5; CDR3: CASSLLYGNQPQHF; DNA: TGTGCCAGCAGTTTACTATATGGCAATCAGCCCCAGCATTTT
D: .; V: TRBV5-4; size: .; J: TRBJ2-2; CDR3: CASSWNTGELFF; DNA: TGTGCCAGCAGCTGGAACACCGGGGAGCTGTTTTTT
D: TRBD1; V: TRBV5-4; size: .; J: TRBJ1-1; CDR3: CASSSRTGLNTEAFF; DNA: TGTGCCAGCAGCTCAAGGACAGGGCTGAACACTGAAGCTTTCTTT
D: .; V: TRBV7-9; size: .; J: TRBJ2-1; CDR3: CASSSGPGQFF; DNA: TGTGCCAGCAGCTCGGGACCAGGGCAGTTCTTC
D: .; V: TRBV5-6; size: .; J: TRBJ1-5; CDR3: CASSLEPSNQPQHF; DNA: TGTGCCAGCAGCTTGGAGCCCAGCAATCAGCCCCAGCATTTT
D: .; V: TRBV2; size: .; J: TRBJ2-2; CDR3: CASTVGLGRTGELFF; DNA: TGTGCCAGCACGGTCGGTCTGGGACGCACCGGGGAGCTGTTTTTT
D: .; V: TRBV5-6; size: .; J: TRBJ2-5; CDR3: CASSFTGRETQYF; DNA: TGTGCCAGCAGCTTTACAGGGAGAGAGACCCAGTACTTC
D: .; V: TRBV14; size: .; J: TRBJ2-1; CDR3: CASGAGNEQFF; DNA: TGTGCCAGCGGAGCGGGCAATGAGCAGTTCTTC
D: TRBD2; V: TRBV4-2; size: .; J: TRBJ2-2; CDR3: CASTSGGATGELFF; DNA: TGTGCCAGCACCTCGGGGGGTGCTACCGGGGAGCTGTTTTTT
D: .; V: TRBV7-3; size: .; J: TRBJ1-2; CDR3: CASSPTGQLGGYTF; DNA: TGTGCCAGCAGCCCAACTGGACAGCTGGGGGGCTACACCTTC
D: TRBD1; V: TRBV4-1; size: .; J: TRBJ1-4; CDR3: CASSQGDRGHTTNEKLFF; DNA: TGCGCCAGCAGCCAAGGTGACAGGGGACATACAACTAATGAAAAACTGTTTTTT
D: TRBD2; V: TRBV11-3; size: .; J: TRBJ2-5; CDR3: CASSLGVTWTSRTPETQYF; DNA: TGTGCCAGCAGCTTAGGAGTGACATGGACTAGCAGGACTCCAGAGACCCAGTACTTC
D: TRBD1; V: TRBV6-5; size: .; J: TRBJ1-1; CDR3: CASRRAGTGLAFF; DNA: TGTGCCAGCAGGCGTGCCGGGACAGGTCTCGCTTTCTTT
D: .; V: TRBV7-2; size: .; J: TRBJ1-1; CDR3: CASSLEQNTEAFF; DNA: TGTGCCAGCAGCTTAGAACAGAACACTGAAGCTTTCTTT
D: .; V: TRBV4-3; size: .; J: TRBJ2-3; CDR3: CASSQEERTATDTQYF; DNA: TGCGCCAGCAGCCAAGAGGAAAGGACAGCCACAGATACGCAGTATTTT
D: TRBD2; V: TRBV6-2/TRBV6-3; size: once; J: TRBJ2-4; CDR3: CASSNSGAAKNIQYF; DNA: TGTGCCAGCAGCAACAGCGGGGCAGCCAAAAACATTCAGTACTTC
D: TRBD1; V: TRBV6-5; size: .; J: TRBJ1-2; CDR3: CASRGQGDDYGYTF; DNA: TGTGCCAGCAGGGGACAGGGGGACGACTATGGCTACACCTTC
D: .; V: TRBV23-1; size: .; J: TRBJ1-1; CDR3: CASSRQPLEAFF; DNA: TGCGCCAGCAGCCGCCAGCCGCTCGAAGCTTTCTTT
D: .; V: TRBV19; size: .; J: TRBJ1-5; CDR3: CASSILSSQPQHF; DNA: TGTGCCAGTAGTATCCTCTCAAGTCAGCCCCAGCATTTT
D: .; V: TRBV6-5; size: .; J: TRBJ1-2; CDR3: CASRPGPDAGYTF; DNA: TGTGCCAGCAGGCCGGGACCGGACGCTGGCTACACCTTC
D: .; V: TRBV14; size: .; J: TRBJ1-2; CDR3: CASSQDWGLGGYTF; DNA: TGTGCCAGCAGCCAAGATTGGGGGCTGGGGGGCTACACCTTC
D: .; V: TRBV28; size: .; J: TRBJ1-2; CDR3: CASSFLGTGANYGYTF; DNA: TGTGCCAGCAGTTTTCTTGGGACGGGAGCTAACTATGGCTACACCTTC
D: .; V: TRBV7-8; size: once; J: TRBJ2-2; CDR3: CASSQNAGGELFF; DNA: TGTGCCAGCAGCCAAAATGCGGGCGGGGAGCTGTTTTTT
D: .; V: TRBV9; size: .; J: TRBJ1-2; CDR3: CASSQTGGDGYTF; DNA: TGTGCCAGCAGTCAGACAGGTGGCGATGGCTACACCTTC
D: TRBD1; V: TRBV5-6; size: .; J: TRBJ2-3; CDR3: CASSLARQGREFADTQYF; DNA: TGTGCCAGCAGCTTGGCCAGACAGGGCAGGGAGTTTGCAGATACGCAGTATTTT
D: .; V: TRBV7-9; size: .; J: TRBJ1-2; CDR3: CASSQNRDSYGYTF; DNA: TGTGCCAGCAGCCAAAACAGGGACTCCTATGGCTACACCTTC
D: .; V: TRBV2; size: .; J: TRBJ1-6; CDR3: CASGPELNSPLHF; DNA: TGTGCCAGCGGACCAGAACTTAATTCACCCCTCCACTTT
D: .; V: TRBV14; size: .; J: TRBJ1-1; CDR3: CASSRKDSSNEAFF; DNA: TGTGCCAGCAGCCGGAAGGACAGCAGTAATGAAGCTTTCTTT
D: .; V: TRBV9; size: .; J: TRBJ2-5; CDR3: CASSVEGEWETQYF; DNA: TGTGCCAGCAGCGTAGAAGGGGAATGGGAGACCCAGTACTTC
D: TRBD1; V: TRBV7-9; size: .; J: TRBJ1-2; CDR3: CASSEQGATNYGYTF; DNA: TGTGCCAGCAGCGAGCAGGGGGCAACTAACTATGGCTACACCTTC
D: .; V: TRBV4-1; size: .; J: TRBJ2-1; CDR3: CASSQEERSSYNEQFF; DNA: TGCGCCAGCAGCCAAGAAGAAAGGAGCTCCTACAATGAGCAGTTCTTC
D: .; V: TRBV13; size: .; J: TRBJ2-7; CDR3: CASSSRAHEQYF; DNA: TGTGCCAGCAGCTCCAGGGCCCACGAGCAGTACTTC